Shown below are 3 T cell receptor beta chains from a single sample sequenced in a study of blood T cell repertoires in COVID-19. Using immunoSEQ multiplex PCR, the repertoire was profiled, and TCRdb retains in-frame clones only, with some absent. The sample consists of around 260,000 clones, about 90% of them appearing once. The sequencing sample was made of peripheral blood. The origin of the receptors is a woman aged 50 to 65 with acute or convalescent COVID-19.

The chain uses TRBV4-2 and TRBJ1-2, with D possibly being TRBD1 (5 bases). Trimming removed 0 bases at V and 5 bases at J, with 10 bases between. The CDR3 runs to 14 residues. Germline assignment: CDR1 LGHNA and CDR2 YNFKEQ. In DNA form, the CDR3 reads TGTGCCAGCAGCCAAGATAGGGCAGGGTATGGCTACACCTTC. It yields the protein CASSQDRAGYGYTF.

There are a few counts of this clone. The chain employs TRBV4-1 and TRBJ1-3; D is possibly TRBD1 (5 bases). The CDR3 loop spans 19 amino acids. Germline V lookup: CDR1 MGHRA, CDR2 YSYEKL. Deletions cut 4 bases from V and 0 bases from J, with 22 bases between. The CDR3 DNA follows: TGCGCCAGCAGCCCTCTGATTTTGACAGTCGGGAGCTCTGGAAACACCATATATTTT. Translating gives CASSPLILTVGSSGNTIYF.

CDR3 region: CASSIQKGFGQPQHF. As DNA, the CDR3 is TGTGCCAGTAGTATTCAAAAGGGGTTCGGCCAGCCCCAGCATTTT. The rearrangement links TRBV19 to TRBJ1-5; possibly TRBD1 for D (5 bases). Trimming left V 3 bases short and J 7 bases short, with 16 bases between. From germline, CDR1 is LNHDA and CDR2 SQIVND (reference sequence). This CDR3 is built from 15 residues.